The rows below give T cell receptor beta chains drawn from one sample of a study of CD8 T cells in Susac syndrome. Via MiXCR, TCRdb re-called the immunoSEQ multiplex PCR reads, giving one row per CDR3 protein. The table has over 130,000 distinct CDR3 sequences, approximately 95% seen once. The sequencing sample was made of CD4+ T cells from PBMCs. These receptors all stem from a human donor with multiple sclerosis. CDR3s include the opening cysteine and the closing phenylalanine or tryptophan. D genes are given only for firm matches. Only some rows state a clone size, as once, few, many or a class for expanded clones.

clone_size	d_call	j_call	v_call	cdr3_nt	cdr3_aa
once	.	TRBJ2-2	TRBV2	TGTGCCAGCAGTGAACAGGCCGGGCGGGTCGGGGAGCTGTTTTTT	CASSEQAGRVGELFF
.	.	TRBJ1-1	TRBV9	TGTGCCAGCAGCGTAGACCCCCTTTTGGGGATGAACACTGAAGCTTTCTTT	CASSVDPLLGMNTEAFF
.	TRBD2	TRBJ2-5	TRBV7-2	TGTGCCAGCAGCTTAGATCGCCTAGCGGGAGGCCAGGAGACCCAGTACTTC	CASSLDRLAGGQETQYF
.	.	TRBJ1-2	TRBV5-4	TGTGCCAGCAGCTTTTGGACAGACCGCTATGGCTACACCTTC	CASSFWTDRYGYTF
.	.	TRBJ1-2	TRBV27	TGTGCCAGCGGCCGTTCAGGGAGGTCGAATGGCTACACCTTC	CASGRSGRSNGYTF
.	TRBD1	TRBJ1-2	TRBV24-1	TGTGCCACCAGTGACTCTGACAGGGGGCAAAATGGCTACACCTTC	CATSDSDRGQNGYTF
.	.	TRBJ1-4	TRBV3-1	TGTGCCAGCAGCCAAGAAGGGAGGAAACTGTTTTTT	CASSQEGRKLFF
.	.	TRBJ2-7	TRBV7-2	TGTGCCAGCAGCTTAATGATCACAGGGTCCCACGAGCAGTACTTC	CASSLMITGSHEQYF
once	TRBD1	TRBJ2-7	TRBV28	TGTGCCAGCAATTACAGGGGGTACGAGCAGTACTTC	CASNYRGYEQYF
.	.	TRBJ2-5	TRBV18	TGTGCCAGCTCACCGAATCGGCGGAGCCAAGAGACCCAGTACTTC	CASSPNRRSQETQYF
.	TRBD2	TRBJ2-1	TRBV12-5	TGTGCTAGTGGTTTGGTCGGGGGGGCGAATGAGCAGTTCTTC	CASGLVGGANEQFF
once	.	TRBJ2-7	TRBV9	TGTGCCAGCAGCGTACGCCCGGGTCCGGCCTACGAGCAGTACTTC	CASSVRPGPAYEQYF
.	.	TRBJ1-4	TRBV7-2	TGTGCCAGCAGCTCGCATCAGGGAAGCGGGAATGAAAAACTGTTTTTT	CASSSHQGSGNEKLFF
.	.	TRBJ1-2	TRBV30	TGTGCCTGGAGTGCGGACCGGGACCCATCCTCCTATGGCTACACCTTC	CAWSADRDPSSYGYTF
.	.	TRBJ1-5	TRBV5-4	TGTGCCAGCAGCTTGGAACCCCAGGGGAATCAGCCCCAGCATTTT	CASSLEPQGNQPQHF
.	.	TRBJ1-3	TRBV29-1	TGCAGCGTTGAAGGCATCGACGGCGCTGGAAACACCATATATTTT	CSVEGIDGAGNTIYF